The 18 T cell receptor beta chains in this list originate from one sample, sequenced in a study of T cells in Graves' hyperthyroidism and ophthalmopathy. RNA transcripts served as the template for amplifying TCR beta CDR3 regions. An initial round of RT-PCR targeting the TCR CDR3 relied on the HTBI primer set. Via MiXCR, TCRdb re-called the multiplex PCR reads, giving one row per CDR3 protein. The data hold around 400,000 distinct CDR3 sequences, with roughly 15% observed a single time. Sequencing input: blood. The receptors shown here come from a woman between 55 and 75 years old with Graves' ophthalmopathy.

This clonotype showed up just a few times. V and J are TRBV4-1 and TRBJ2-1, with 13 positions matching TRBD2. CDR3 length equals 18 residues. Looked up from germline, CDR1 is MGHRA and CDR2 is YSYEKL. V lost 0 bases to trimming and J lost 7 bases; unmatched junction nucleotides: 9. CDR3 sequence (DNA): TGCGCCAGCAGCCAAGAGGGTATTACTAGCGGGAGGGCGAATGAGCAGTTCTTC. The encoded protein is CASSQEGITSGRANEQFF.

This clonotype was counted many times. V usage is TRBV27 and J usage is TRBJ2-7, with a possible D match to TRBD2 (6 bases). V lost 6 bases and J 3 bases, leaving 12 bases between the germline ends. Germline V gene lookup returns CDR1 MNHEY and CDR2 SMNVEV (reference sequence). This CDR3 has 13 residues. The DNA of the CDR3 is TGTGCCAGCAGCTTGGGACTTTACTACGAGCAGTACTTC. Protein product: CASSLGLYYEQYF.

The rearrangement uses TRBV11-2 and TRBJ2-7, with 13 bases identical to TRBD2. CDR3 length equals 19 residues. The V gene's germline CDR1 is SGHAT and CDR2 FQNNGV. Germline trimming cut 5 bases from V and 0 bases from J; bases unmatched to any gene: 13. The CDR3 here is CASSVPGLAGRWNSYEQYF. CDR3 nucleotides: TGTGCCAGCAGCGTACCGGGACTAGCGGGACGCTGGAACTCCTACGAGCAGTACTTC.

There are many counts of this clonotype. V gene TRBV27 combines with J gene TRBJ2-1; 9 bases match TRBD2. CDR3 length equals 15 residues. The ends lost 5 bases at V and 9 bases at J; junction bases unmatched: 11. CDR1 and CDR2 (germline): MNHEY, SMNVEV (reference sequence). CDR3 bases: TGTGCCAGCAGTGTCCTAGCGGGACCCTCGGGTGAGCAGTTCTTC. This codes for CASSVLAGPSGEQFF.

This clonotype was seen many times. The rearrangement joins TRBV6-1 to TRBJ1-5; D is uncertain. Trimming removed 3 bases at V and 0 bases at J, with 9 bases between. The CDR3 contains 15 residues. Germline lookup yields CDR1 MNHNS and CDR2 SASEGT. The DNA of the CDR3 is TGTGCCAGCAGTGACCAACCTTATAGCAATCAGCCCCAGCATTTT. Amino acids: CASSDQPYSNQPQHF.

In its sample, this clonotype was seen many times. The chain has TRBV5-1 and TRBJ2-7; D unresolved. The CDR3 runs 16 residues. Trimming pared 1 base from V and 0 bases from J, leaving 14 bases between. Germline assignment: CDR1 SGHRS and CDR2 YFSETQ. The CDR3: CASSLFNSGFSYEQYF. The CDR3 DNA follows: TGCGCCAGCAGCTTGTTTAATAGTGGCTTCTCCTACGAGCAGTACTTC.

The V and J genes are TRBV25-1 and TRBJ2-5; 7 nucleotides line up with TRBD1. The junction had 13 bases not matched to a gene; V was cut back by 5 bases and J by 4 bases. This CDR3 spans 16 amino acids. Per the germline V gene, CDR1 is MGHDK and CDR2 is SYGVNS. The CDR3: CASSPSAGGRGETQYF. CDR3 in DNA: TGTGCCAGCAGTCCATCCGCAGGGGGTCGAGGAGAGACCCAGTACTTC.

The chain recombines TRBV20-1 with TRBJ2-3; 9 bases agree with TRBD1. The CDR3 covers 13 residues. CDR1 DFQATT and CDR2 SNEGSKA come from the germline V gene (reference sequence). The trim removed 3 bases at V and 4 bases at J, leaving 2 bases unmatched. CDR3 coding DNA: TGCAGTGCTAGGGGGACAGGGCCAGATACGCAGTATTTT. Residues: CSARGTGPDTQYF.

This clonotype has at least ten counts. The chain employs TRBV7-2 and TRBJ1-1, with D unresolved. This CDR3 has 11 amino acids. Germline V gives CDR1 SGHTA, CDR2 FQGNSA. Trimming cost V 2 bases and J 8 bases, with 6 bases left between them. The CDR3 spells CASSLHVEAFF. CDR3 coding DNA: TGTGCCAGCAGCTTACATGTAGAAGCTTTCTTT.

This clonotype was observed many times. This chain uses TRBV28 with TRBJ2-1; possibly TRBD1 for D (5 bases). Germline lookup yields CDR1 MDHEN and CDR2 SYDVKM. The germline V and J ends were trimmed by 5 bases and 1 base, with 18 bases remaining between them. CDR3 size: 17 residues. The CDR3 DNA follows: TGTGCCAGCAGTCCATTAGTACTATCAGGGTCCTACAATGAGCAGTTCTTC. This codes for CASSPLVLSGSYNEQFF.

This clonotype was counted at least ten times. The chain links TRBV27 to TRBJ2-3; the D gene could be TRBD1 or TRBD2 (5 bases each). The germline V and J ends were trimmed by 6 bases and 3 bases, with 19 bases remaining between them. The germline gives CDR1 MNHEY, CDR2 SMNVEV (reference sequence). CDR3 length: 16 amino acids. As DNA, the CDR3 is TGTGCCAGCAGCTCTTTGAGGGGCGACAAGACAGATACGCAGTATTTT. This encodes CASSSLRGDKTDTQYF.

The rearrangement joins TRBV5-6 to TRBJ2-1, with 9 bases aligning to TRBD2. Germline V gene lookup returns CDR1 SGHDT and CDR2 YYEEEE. The CDR3 extends over 18 amino acids. V gave up 1 base and J gave up 9 bases; unmatched junction bases: 17. CDR3 residues: CASSLITAGGRRGGEQFF. The CDR3 nucleotides read TGTGCCAGCAGCTTGATAACGGCGGGAGGGCGACGGGGGGGTGAGCAGTTCTTC. Full variable domain (remainder filled in from reference TRBV5-6 and TRBJ2-1): DAGVTQSPTHLIKTRGQQVTLRCSPKSGHDTVSWYQQALGQGPQFIFQYYEEEERQRGNFPDRFSGHQFPNYSSELNVNALLLGDSALYLCASSLITAGGRRGGEQFFGPGTRLTVL.

The chain combines TRBV9 with TRBJ1-2; TRBD1 matches at 8 bases. The V and J ends lost 0 bases and 2 bases, in that order; junction bases with no gene match: 0. The CDR3 length is 14 residues. Per the germline V gene, CDR1 is SGDLS and CDR2 is YYNGEE. CDR3 coding DNA: TGTGCCAGCAGCGTAGGGGACAGGAACTATGGCTACACCTTC. It specifies CASSVGDRNYGYTF.

The table lists this clonotype with a few counts. The V call is TRBV11-3, the J call TRBJ2-7; maybe TRBD2 (5 bases). The germline V gene encodes CDR1 SGHNT and CDR2 YENEEA. The CDR3 length is 15 residues. V lost 5 bases and J 7 bases, leaving 21 bases between the germline ends. The CDR3 here is CASSKSPGKRREQYF. The CDR3 coding sequence is TGTGCCAGCAGCAAATCCCCGGGAAAGAGACGGGAGCAGTACTTC.

This chain connects TRBV6-1 to TRBJ2-7; 15 positions agree with TRBD2. The CDR3 extends over 20 amino acids. V lost 4 bases to trimming and J lost 0 bases; unmatched junction nucleotides: 13. Germline values: CDR1 MNHNS, CDR2 SASEGT. The CDR3 is CASSAPRTSGRGSSSYEQYF. CDR3 nucleotides: TGTGCCAGCAGTGCTCCCCGGACTAGCGGGAGGGGGAGTAGCTCCTACGAGCAGTACTTC.

Many counts were recorded for this clonotype. Mismatch with germline at one junction end may stem from a read error. J is TRBJ2-3 and V is TRBV28, with 8 bases fitting TRBD1. This CDR3 region has 14 residues. Germline-derived CDR1 and CDR2 are MDHEN and SYDVKM. CDR3 nucleotides: TGTGCCAGCTGTTTGGACAGGGAGCCAGATACGCAGTATTTT. This translates into CASCLDREPDTQYF.

This clonotype was recorded at least ten times. This sequence joins TRBV28 and TRBJ2-7, with 7 positions matching TRBD2. The V and J ends lost 5 bases and 1 base, in that order; junction bases with no gene match: 8. The CDR3 loop spans 15 amino acids. Germline lookup yields CDR1 MDHEN and CDR2 SYDVKM. CDR3: CASSTRASGSYEQYF. CDR3 DNA: TGTGCCAGCAGTACTCGGGCTAGCGGTTCCTACGAGCAGTACTTC.

V usage is TRBV5-4 and J usage is TRBJ2-6; the D gene is possibly TRBD1 (6 bases). From germline, CDR1 is SGHNT and CDR2 YYREEE (reference sequence). Trimming shortened V by 7 bases and J by 0 bases, and 17 bases separated the two germline ends. The CDR3 totals 17 residues. CDR3 nucleotide sequence: TGTGCCAGCTCTTCGGGACAAATCTACTCTGGGGCCAACGTCCTGACTTTC. Protein: CASSSGQIYSGANVLTF.